This T cell receptor (beta chain) came from a study of cytomegalovirus exposure and HLA in healthy donors. About the study: Within an early data release were 65 million to 90 million unique TCRs drawn from HLA-typed donors.

The germline gives CDR1 MNHNS, CDR2 SASEGT. The CDR3 runs 16 residues. The V end was cut by 3 bases, the J end by 0 bases, with 12 bases between. As for this clone: Antigen specificity is unknown.

General study results and limits: Analyzed later, most CMV-associated TCR beta chains appeared HLA-restricted.

Researchers ran the PCR with 60 Vbeta and 13 Jbeta primers. In the original processing: Roughly 11 million shared chains were among 65 million to 85 million unique TCR beta chains counted in a later analysis. Measured with immunoSEQ multiplex PCR; TCRdb has only the in-frame clones, and not every one. Clone size and the V and J calls come from that table; the DNA yielded D and trimming. The data include about 130,000 clones; the top ten clones carry over 1.5%. Sequencing input: PBMCs. The receptor was derived from a woman in her forties in good health and CMV-seropositive. The chain carries TRBV6-1 and TRBJ1-3; D unresolved. The CDR3 sequence: CASSDSAVASGNTIYF. CDR3 sequence (DNA): TGTGCCAGCAGTGATTCTGCAGTAGCCTCTGGAAACACCATATATTTT.